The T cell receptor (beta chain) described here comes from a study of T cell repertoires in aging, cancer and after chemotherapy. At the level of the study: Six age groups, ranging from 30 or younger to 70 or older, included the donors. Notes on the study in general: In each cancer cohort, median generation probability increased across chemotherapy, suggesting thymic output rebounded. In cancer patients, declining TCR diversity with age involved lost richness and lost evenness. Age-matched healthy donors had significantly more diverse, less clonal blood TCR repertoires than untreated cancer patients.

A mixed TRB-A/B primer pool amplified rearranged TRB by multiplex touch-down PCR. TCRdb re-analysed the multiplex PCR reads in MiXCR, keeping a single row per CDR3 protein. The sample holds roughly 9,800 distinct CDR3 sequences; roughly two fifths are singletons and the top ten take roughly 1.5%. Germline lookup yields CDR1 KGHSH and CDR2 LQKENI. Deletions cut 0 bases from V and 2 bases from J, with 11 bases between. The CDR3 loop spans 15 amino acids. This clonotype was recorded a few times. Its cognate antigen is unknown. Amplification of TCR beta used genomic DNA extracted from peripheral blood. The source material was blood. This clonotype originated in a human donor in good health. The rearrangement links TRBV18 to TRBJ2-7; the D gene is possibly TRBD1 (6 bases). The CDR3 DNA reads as TGTGCCAGCTCACCACCGGAAACAGGGCCCTACGAGCAGTACTTC. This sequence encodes CASSPPETGPYEQYF.